This TCR beta chain was obtained from a study of Tregs in tolerant kidney transplant recipients. Findings and caveats of the study: Findings come from small patient numbers and require larger validation. Biological reproducibility was not directly addressed in this study. The most relevant donor-specific Treg TCRbeta repertoire apparently came from expansion with activated donor B cells.

The CDR3 spans 18 residues. CDR1 WSHSY and CDR2 SAAADI come from the germline V gene. V lost 2 bases, J lost 2 bases, and 15 bases stayed unmatched. The table came from immunoSEQ multiplex PCR; TCRdb's copy has only in-frame clones and leaves some out. The sample holds under 100,000 clones, more than 80% seen once. With regard to this clone: Its target is unknown.

The receptor was derived from a human donor in good health. Sequencing used CD8+ T cells from blood. The chain links TRBV10-2 to TRBJ2-7; 7 bases are a match to TRBD2. The CDR3 nucleotides read TGCGCCAGCAGTGAGATGCGGGAGAGAGACATCAAACCCTACGAGCAGTACTTC. Encoded protein: CASSEMRERDIKPYEQYF.